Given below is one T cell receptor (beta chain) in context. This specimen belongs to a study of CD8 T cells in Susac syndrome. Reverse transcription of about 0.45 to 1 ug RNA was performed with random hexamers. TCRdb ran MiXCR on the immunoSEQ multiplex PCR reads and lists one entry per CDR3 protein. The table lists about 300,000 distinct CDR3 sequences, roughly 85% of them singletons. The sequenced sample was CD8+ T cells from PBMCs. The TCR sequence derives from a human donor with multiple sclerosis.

Written as DNA, the CDR3 is TGTGCCAGTGCCGGCCCGGGACAGGGATTTCTTAACTATGGCTACACCTTC. This gives the protein CASAGPGQGFLNYGYTF. The chain employs TRBV28 and TRBJ1-2, with TRBD1 identical over 9 bases. V lost 9 bases and J lost 1; bases outside the gene matches: 15. Germline V gene sequence: CDR1 MDHEN, CDR2 SYDVKM. The length of the CDR3 is 17 residues.